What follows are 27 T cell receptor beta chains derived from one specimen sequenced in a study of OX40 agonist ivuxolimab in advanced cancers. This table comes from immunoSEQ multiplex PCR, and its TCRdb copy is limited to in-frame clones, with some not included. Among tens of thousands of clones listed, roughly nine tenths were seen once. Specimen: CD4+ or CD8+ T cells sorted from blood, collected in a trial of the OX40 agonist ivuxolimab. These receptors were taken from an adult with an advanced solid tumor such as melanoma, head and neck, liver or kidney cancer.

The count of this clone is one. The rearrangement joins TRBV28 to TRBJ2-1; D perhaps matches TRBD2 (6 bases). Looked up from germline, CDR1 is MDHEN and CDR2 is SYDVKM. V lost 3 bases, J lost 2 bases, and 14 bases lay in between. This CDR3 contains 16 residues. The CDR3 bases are TGTGCCAGCAGTTTGCGGGGAACTAGGACCTACAATGAGCAGTTCTTC. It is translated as CASSLRGTRTYNEQFF. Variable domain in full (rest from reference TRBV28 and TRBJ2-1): DVKVTQSSRYLVKRTGEKVFLECVQDMDHENMFWYRQDPGLGLRLIYFSYDVKMKEKGDIPEGYSVSREKKERFSLILESASTNQTSMYLCASSLRGTRTYNEQFFGPGTRLTVL.

The chain's CDR3 is CASSGLGGVPNNEQFF. As DNA, the CDR3 is TGTGCCAGCAGCGGGCTAGGGGGGGTCCCGAACAATGAGCAGTTCTTC. The rearrangement joins TRBV9 to TRBJ2-1; tentative D call: TRBD2 (7 bases). The CDR3 is made up of 16 amino acids. The germline V gene has CDR1 SGDLS and CDR2 YYNGEE. V was pared by 3 bases and J by 5 bases, with 18 bases between.

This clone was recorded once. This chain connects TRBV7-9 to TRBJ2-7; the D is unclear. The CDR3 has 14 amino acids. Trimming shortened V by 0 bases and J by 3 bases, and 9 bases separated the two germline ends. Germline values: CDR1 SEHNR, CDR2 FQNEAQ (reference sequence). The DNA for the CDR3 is TGTGCCAGCAGCTTAGCGGGGTATCTCTACGAGCAGTACTTC. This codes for CASSLAGYLYEQYF.

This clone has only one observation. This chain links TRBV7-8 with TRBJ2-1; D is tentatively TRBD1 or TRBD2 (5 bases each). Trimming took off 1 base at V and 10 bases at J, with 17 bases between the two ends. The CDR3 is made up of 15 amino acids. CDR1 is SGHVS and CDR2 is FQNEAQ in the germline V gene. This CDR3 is CASSLVRTPGAEQFF. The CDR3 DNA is TGTGCCAGCAGCTTAGTTCGGACCCCCGGGGCCGAGCAGTTCTTC.

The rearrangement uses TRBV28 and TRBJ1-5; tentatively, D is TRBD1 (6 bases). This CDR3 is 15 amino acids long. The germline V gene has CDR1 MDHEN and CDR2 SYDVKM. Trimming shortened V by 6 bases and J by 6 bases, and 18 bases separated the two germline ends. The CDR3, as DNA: TGTGCCAGCAGCAGAATTGGGGGCCACGGTCAGCCCCAGCATTTT. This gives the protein CASSRIGGHGQPQHF.

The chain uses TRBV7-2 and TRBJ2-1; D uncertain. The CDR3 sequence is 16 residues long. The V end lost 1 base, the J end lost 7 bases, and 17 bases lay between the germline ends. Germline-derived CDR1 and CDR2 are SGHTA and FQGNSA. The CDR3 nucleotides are TGTGCCAGCAGCTTAGGAGGTCTTAGAAATGGGAATGAGCAGTTCTTC. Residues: CASSLGGLRNGNEQFF.

CDR3 loop: CASRPGTPNTEAFF. The CDR3 DNA is TGTGCCAGCAGGCCAGGGACACCGAACACTGAAGCTTTCTTT. This chain connects TRBV28 to TRBJ1-1; D is perhaps TRBD1 (6 bases). Trimming pared 6 bases from V and 1 base from J, leaving 12 bases between. The CDR3 covers 14 residues. Germline values: CDR1 MDHEN, CDR2 SYDVKM.

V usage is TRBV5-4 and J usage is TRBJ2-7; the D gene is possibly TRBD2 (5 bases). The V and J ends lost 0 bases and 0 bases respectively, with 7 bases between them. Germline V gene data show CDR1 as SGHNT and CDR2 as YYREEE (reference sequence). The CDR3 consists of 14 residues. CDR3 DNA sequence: TGTGCCAGCAGCTTGGATGCGGGCTCCTACGAGCAGTACTTC. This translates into CASSLDAGSYEQYF.

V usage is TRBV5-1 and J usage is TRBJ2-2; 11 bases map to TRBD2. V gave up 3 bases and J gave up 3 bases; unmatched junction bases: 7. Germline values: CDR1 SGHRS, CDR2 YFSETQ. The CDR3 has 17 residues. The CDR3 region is CASSSSGRSGYTGELFF. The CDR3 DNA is TGCGCCAGCAGCTCTAGCGGGAGGAGCGGATACACCGGGGAGCTGTTTTTT.

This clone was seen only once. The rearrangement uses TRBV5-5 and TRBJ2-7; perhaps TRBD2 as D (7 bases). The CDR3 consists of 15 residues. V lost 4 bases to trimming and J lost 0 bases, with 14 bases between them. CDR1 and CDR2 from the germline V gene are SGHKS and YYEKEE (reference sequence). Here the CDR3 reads CASSHGGASSYEQYF. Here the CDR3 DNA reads TGTGCCAGCAGCCATGGGGGGGCGAGCTCCTACGAGCAGTACTTC.

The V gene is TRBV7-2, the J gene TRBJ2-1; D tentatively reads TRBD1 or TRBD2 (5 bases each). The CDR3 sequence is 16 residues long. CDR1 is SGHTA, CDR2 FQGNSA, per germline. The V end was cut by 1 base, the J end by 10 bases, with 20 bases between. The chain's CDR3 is CASSLGKGIGRGEQFF. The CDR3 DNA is TGTGCCAGCAGCTTAGGAAAGGGGATCGGGCGAGGGGAGCAGTTCTTC.

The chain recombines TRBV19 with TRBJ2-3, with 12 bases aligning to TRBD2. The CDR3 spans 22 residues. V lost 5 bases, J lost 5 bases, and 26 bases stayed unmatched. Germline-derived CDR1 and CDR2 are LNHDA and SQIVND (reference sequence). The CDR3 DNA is TGTGCCAGTAGTTTGGGCCAGGCCGCTAAGACTAGCGGGAGCCGGTTGGGAGATACGCAGTATTTT. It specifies CASSLGQAAKTSGSRLGDTQYF.

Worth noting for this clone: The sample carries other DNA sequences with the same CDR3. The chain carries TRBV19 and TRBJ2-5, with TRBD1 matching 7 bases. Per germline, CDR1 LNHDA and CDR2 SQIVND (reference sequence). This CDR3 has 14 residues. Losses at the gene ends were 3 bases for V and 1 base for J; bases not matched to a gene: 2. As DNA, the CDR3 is TGTGCCAGTAGTATTGGACAGGCCCAAGAGACCCAGTACTTC. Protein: CASSIGQAQETQYF.

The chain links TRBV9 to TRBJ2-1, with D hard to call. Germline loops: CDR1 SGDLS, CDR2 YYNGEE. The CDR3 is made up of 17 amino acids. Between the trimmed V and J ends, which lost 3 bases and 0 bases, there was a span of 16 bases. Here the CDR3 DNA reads TGTGCCAGCAGCGCAAAGCTTGAGGCGAGCTCCTACAATGAGCAGTTCTTC. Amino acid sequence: CASSAKLEASSYNEQFF.

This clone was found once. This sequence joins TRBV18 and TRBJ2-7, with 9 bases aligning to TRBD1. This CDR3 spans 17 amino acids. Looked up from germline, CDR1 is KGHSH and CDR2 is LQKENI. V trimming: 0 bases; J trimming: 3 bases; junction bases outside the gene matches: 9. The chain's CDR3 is CASSPPTRTGVNYEQYF. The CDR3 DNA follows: TGTGCCAGCTCACCACCCACCCGGACAGGGGTTAACTACGAGCAGTACTTC. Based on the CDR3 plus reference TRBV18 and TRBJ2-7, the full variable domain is NAGVMQNPRHLVRRRGQEARLRCSPMKGHSHVYWYRQLPEEGLKFMVYLQKENIIDESGMPKERFSAEFPKEGPSILRIQQVVRGDSAAYFCASSPPTRTGVNYEQYFGPGTRLTVT.

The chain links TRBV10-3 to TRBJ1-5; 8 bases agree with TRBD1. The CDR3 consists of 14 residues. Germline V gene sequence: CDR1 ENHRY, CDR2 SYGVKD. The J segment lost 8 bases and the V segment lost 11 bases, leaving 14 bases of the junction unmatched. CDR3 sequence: CALLSQGAEEPQHF. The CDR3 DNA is TGTGCCCTACTCTCCCAGGGGGCTGAAGAGCCCCAGCATTTT.

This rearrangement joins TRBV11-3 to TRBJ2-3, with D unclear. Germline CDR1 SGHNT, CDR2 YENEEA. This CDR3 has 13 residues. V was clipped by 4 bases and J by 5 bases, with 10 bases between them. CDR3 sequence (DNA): TGTGCCAGCAGCTCTCTCCAGGTAGATACGCAGTATTTT. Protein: CASSSLQVDTQYF.

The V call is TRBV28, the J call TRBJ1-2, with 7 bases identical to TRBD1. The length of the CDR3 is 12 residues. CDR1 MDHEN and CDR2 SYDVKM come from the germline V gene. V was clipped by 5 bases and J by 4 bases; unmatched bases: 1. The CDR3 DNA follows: TGTGCCAGCAGTGGGACAGTCTATGGCTACACCTTC. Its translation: CASSGTVYGYTF.

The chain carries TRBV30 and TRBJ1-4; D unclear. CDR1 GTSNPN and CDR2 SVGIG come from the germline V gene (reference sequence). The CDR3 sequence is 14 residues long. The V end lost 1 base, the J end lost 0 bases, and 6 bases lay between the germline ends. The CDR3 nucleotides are TGTGCCTGGAGTGGCCGGCCAACTAATGAAAAACTGTTTTTT. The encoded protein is CAWSGRPTNEKLFF.

In DNA, the CDR3 is TGTGCCAGTAGTGGCCGGGACAGGGAGCTGTTTTTT. The encoded protein is CASSGRDRELFF. The chain recombines TRBV19 with TRBJ2-2; possible D gene TRBD1, 6 bases. The V end lost 5 bases, the J end lost 9 bases, and 10 bases lay between the germline ends. The CDR3 contains 12 residues. Germline values: CDR1 LNHDA, CDR2 SQIVND (reference sequence).

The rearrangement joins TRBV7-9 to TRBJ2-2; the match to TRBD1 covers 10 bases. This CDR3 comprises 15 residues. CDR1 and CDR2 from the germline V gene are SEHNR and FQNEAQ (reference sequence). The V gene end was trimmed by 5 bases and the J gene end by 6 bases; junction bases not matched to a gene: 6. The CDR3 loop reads CASSRTGTGAGELFF. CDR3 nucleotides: TGTGCCAGCAGCAGAACCGGGACAGGGGCCGGGGAGCTGTTTTTT.

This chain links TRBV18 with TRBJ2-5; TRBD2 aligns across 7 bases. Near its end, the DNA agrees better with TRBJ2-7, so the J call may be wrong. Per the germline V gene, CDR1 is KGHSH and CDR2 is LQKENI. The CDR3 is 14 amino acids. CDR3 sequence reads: CASSPGREIYEQYF. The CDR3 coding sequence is TGTGCCAGCTCACCCGGGCGGGAGATCTACGAGCAGTACTTC.

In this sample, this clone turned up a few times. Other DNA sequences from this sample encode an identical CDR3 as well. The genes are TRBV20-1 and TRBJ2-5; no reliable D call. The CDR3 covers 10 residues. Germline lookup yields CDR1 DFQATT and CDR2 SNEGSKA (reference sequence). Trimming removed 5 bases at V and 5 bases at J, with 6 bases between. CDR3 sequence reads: CSALGETQYF. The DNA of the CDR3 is TGCAGTGCTCTCGGGGAGACCCAGTACTTC.

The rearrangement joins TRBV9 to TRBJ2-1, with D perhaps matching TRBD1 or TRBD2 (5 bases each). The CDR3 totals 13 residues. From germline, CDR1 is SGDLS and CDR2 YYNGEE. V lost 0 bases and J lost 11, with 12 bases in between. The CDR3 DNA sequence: TGTGCCAGCAGCGTAGAAAGAGGGGCTAAGCAGTTCTTC. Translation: CASSVERGAKQFF.

CDR3 amino acids: CASSLDGRNTGELFF. The CDR3 nucleotides read TGCGCCAGCAGCTTGGATGGCAGAAACACCGGGGAGCTGTTTTTT. This rearrangement joins TRBV5-1 to TRBJ2-2, with no clear D. Germline-derived CDR1 and CDR2 are SGHRS and YFSETQ. Trimming left V 0 bases short and J 2 bases short, with 8 bases between. The CDR3 consists of 15 residues.

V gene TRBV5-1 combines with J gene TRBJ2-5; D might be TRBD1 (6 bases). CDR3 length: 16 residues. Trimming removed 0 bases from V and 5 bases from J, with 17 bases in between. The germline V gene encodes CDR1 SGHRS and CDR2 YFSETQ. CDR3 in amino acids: CASSLAITTGGETQYF. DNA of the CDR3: TGCGCCAGCAGCTTGGCCATTACGACAGGCGGTGAGACCCAGTACTTC.

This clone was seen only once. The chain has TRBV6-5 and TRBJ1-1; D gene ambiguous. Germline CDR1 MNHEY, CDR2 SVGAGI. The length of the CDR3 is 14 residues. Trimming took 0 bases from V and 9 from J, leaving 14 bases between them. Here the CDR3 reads CASSYSYYPIQAFF. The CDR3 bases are TGTGCCAGCAGTTACTCGTATTACCCTATTCAAGCTTTCTTT.